This passage covers 20 T cell receptor beta chains from one sample sequenced in a study of PD-L1 blockade in urothelial cancer. The time point is: pretreatment peripheral blood. The assay was immunoSEQ multiplex PCR, and TCRdb's table has in-frame clones only and misses some. The sample yields fewer than 75,000 clones, around 90% seen once. Specimen: PBMCs, collected around atezolizumab (anti-PD-L1) treatment. These receptors were taken from a man aged 65-85 years with urothelial cancer.

The V call is TRBV29-1, the J call TRBJ2-4; D might be TRBD2 (6 bases). The CDR3 sequence is 13 residues long. CDR1 SQVTM and CDR2 ANQGSEA come from the germline V gene. The ends were cut back, 6 bases at V and 0 bases at J, with 9 bases in the middle. CDR3 bases: TGCAGCGTGCTGGGGGGAGCCAAAAACATTCAGTACTTC. Its protein product is CSVLGGAKNIQYF.

The chain joins TRBV6-6 to TRBJ2-5; 7 bases are a match to TRBD1. Germline V gives CDR1 MNHNY, CDR2 SVGAGI (reference sequence). J lost 2 bases, V lost 4 bases, and 10 bases had no gene match. The CDR3 has 16 amino acids. CDR3 DNA: TGTGCCAGCAGTTCCACCGCCACAGGGGTTCAAGAGACCCAGTACTTC. Protein: CASSSTATGVQETQYF.

The gene calls are TRBV19 and TRBJ2-6, with 9 nucleotides matching TRBD1. After removal of 8 bases from V and 0 bases from J, the junction contained 5 bases not matched to a gene. Germline V CDR1 and CDR2: LNHDA, SQIVND (reference sequence). The CDR3 is 16 amino acids. As DNA, the CDR3 is TGTGCCAGTGCCGGGACAGGGATCTCTGGGGCCAACGTCCTGACTTTC. It encodes CASAGTGISGANVLTF.

The chain links TRBV6-5 to TRBJ2-3, with a weak D call TRBD2 (6 bases). The length of the CDR3 is 13 residues. Germline values: CDR1 MNHEY, CDR2 SVGAGI. Trimming took off 6 bases at V and 5 bases at J, with 12 bases between the two ends. The CDR3: CASSQTRRDTQYF. In DNA, the CDR3 is TGTGCCAGCAGCCAGACTAGACGAGATACGCAGTATTTT.

The CDR3 DNA reads as TGTGCCACCAGCAGAAGGGGACAGGGGGACTATGGCTACACCTTC. It codes for CATSRRGQGDYGYTF. This chain connects TRBV15 to TRBJ1-2; TRBD1 agrees at 11 bases. CDR3 length: 15 residues. V lost 2 bases, J lost 3 bases, and 2 bases stayed unmatched. Germline assignment: CDR1 LNHNV and CDR2 YYDKDF (reference sequence).

The CDR3 bases are TGTGCCAGCAGCTTGCAGGGGGCCTCAAACTATGGCTACACCTTC. Its protein product is CASSLQGASNYGYTF. V usage is TRBV5-4 and J usage is TRBJ1-2; 8 bases fit TRBD1. V lost 1 base, J lost 2 bases, and 4 bases stayed unmatched. This CDR3 has 15 amino acids. Germline loops: CDR1 SGHNT, CDR2 YYREEE (reference sequence).

This sequence joins TRBV10-3 and TRBJ2-7, with 11 bases that match TRBD2. J was trimmed by 7 bases and V by 10 bases; bases with no gene match: 9. The V gene's germline CDR1 is ENHRY and CDR2 SYGVKD. The CDR3 runs to 13 residues. This CDR3 is CATTSGRSYEQYF. CDR3 coding DNA: TGTGCCACCACTAGCGGGAGAAGCTATGAGCAGTACTTC.

J is TRBJ2-7 and V is TRBV5-8, with 8 bases aligning to TRBD1. Losses at the gene ends were 4 bases for V and 4 bases for J; bases not matched to a gene: 10. The length of the CDR3 is 15 residues. Per the germline V gene, CDR1 is SGHTS and CDR2 is YDEGEE. CDR3: CASSPRTGTQYEQYF. The CDR3 DNA sequence: TGTGCCAGCAGCCCGCGGACAGGGACACAGTACGAGCAGTACTTC.

CDR3 coding DNA: TGTGCCAGCAGTGGCGGGACTAGCGGGACCTACGAGCAGTACTTC. It specifies CASSGGTSGTYEQYF. J is TRBJ2-7 and V is TRBV28; TRBD2 aligns across 13 bases. J was trimmed by 2 bases and V by 5 bases; bases with no gene match: 3. The CDR3 has 15 amino acids. Germline V gene lookup returns CDR1 MDHEN and CDR2 SYDVKM.

The count of this clone is one. The J gene is TRBJ2-1, the V gene TRBV10-1; 8 bases match TRBD2. Unmatched junction bases numbered 25, after V lost 10 bases and J lost 8 bases. CDR3 length: 18 amino acids. Germline V gene sequence: CDR1 WNHNN, CDR2 SYGVQD (reference sequence). DNA of the CDR3: TGCGCCACCTCAGGGGCACCAGGGTCGGGAGGGATAGGTCATGAGCAGTTCTTC. Protein sequence: CATSGAPGSGGIGHEQFF.

The V and J genes are TRBV12-5 and TRBJ2-7; TRBD1 agrees at 9 bases. V gave up 0 bases and J gave up 4 bases; unmatched junction bases: 13. The CDR3 has 18 amino acids. Germline CDR1 and CDR2: LGHNT and FRNRAP. The CDR3 nucleotides read TGTGCTAGTGGTTTGGTACGGGGTATGGGACAGGGTATTTACGAGCAGTACTTC. Its protein product is CASGLVRGMGQGIYEQYF.

This clone was counted once. This chain connects TRBV5-1 to TRBJ2-3, with 11 bases aligning to TRBD2. Per the germline V gene, CDR1 is SGHRS and CDR2 is YFSETQ. V trimming: 5 bases; J trimming: 1 base; junction bases outside the gene matches: 6. The CDR3 is 16 amino acids. The CDR3 DNA reads TGCGCCAGCAGACTAGCGGGAGCCCTACGCACAGATACGCAGTATTTT. This gives the protein CASRLAGALRTDTQYF.

The sample holds a few counts of this clone. The V call is TRBV9, the J call TRBJ1-4, with TRBD1 matching over 9 bases. The germline gives CDR1 SGDLS, CDR2 YYNGEE. The CDR3 is made up of 16 amino acids. The V gene end was trimmed by 2 bases and the J gene end by 3 bases; junction bases not matched to a gene: 5. Here the CDR3 DNA reads TGTGCCAGCAGCGTGAGGGGGACAGGGCCTAATGAAAAACTGTTTTTT. Protein: CASSVRGTGPNEKLFF.

J is TRBJ2-6 and V is TRBV28, with 8 bases lining up with TRBD1. The V gene end was trimmed by 7 bases and the J gene end by 0 bases; junction bases not matched to a gene: 5. Germline loops: CDR1 MDHEN, CDR2 SYDVKM. The CDR3 sequence is 16 residues long. CDR3 nucleotides: TGTGCCAGCACTACAGGGGGTTTCTCTGGGGCCAACGTCCTGACTTTC. Protein sequence: CASTTGGFSGANVLTF.

V and J are TRBV9 and TRBJ2-1, with D hard to call. The V gene lost 2 bases and the J gene lost 6 bases, with 15 bases spanning the gap. The CDR3 runs 15 residues. Per the germline V gene, CDR1 is SGDLS and CDR2 is YYNGEE. The CDR3 coding sequence is TGTGCCAGCAGCGTCCCCCATCCGCCGGGCAATGAGCAGTTCTTC. Its translation: CASSVPHPPGNEQFF. The entire variable domain, with the rest obtained from reference TRBV9 and TRBJ2-1, is as follows: DSGVTQTPKHLITATGQRVTLRCSPRSGDLSVYWYQQSLDQGLQFLIQYYNGEERAKGNILERFSAQQFPDLHSELNLSSLELGDSALYFCASSVPHPPGNEQFFGPGTRLTVL.

The V call is TRBV27, the J call TRBJ2-2; a weak D match, TRBD2 (5 bases). The V gene lost 7 bases and the J gene lost 1 base, with 7 bases spanning the gap. CDR3 length: 13 residues. Germline V gives CDR1 MNHEY, CDR2 SMNVEV (reference sequence). CDR3 DNA: TGTGCCAGCACTCGGGGGAACACCGGGGAGCTGTTTTTT. This encodes CASTRGNTGELFF.

The rearrangement uses TRBV28 and TRBJ2-1, with D perhaps TRBD2 (5 bases). The CDR3 is made up of 12 amino acids. Germline assignment: CDR1 MDHEN and CDR2 SYDVKM. V was trimmed by 8 bases and J by 13 bases, leaving 18 bases between them. Here the CDR3 reads CASGPFPRGQFF. The CDR3 bases are TGTGCCAGCGGCCCTTTCCCACGGGGACAGTTCTTC.

The gene calls are TRBV7-6 and TRBJ2-5, with TRBD1 matching 7 bases. The CDR3 consists of 15 residues. J gave up 3 bases and V 3 bases, and 7 bases lay outside the gene matches. CDR1 SGHVS and CDR2 FNYEAQ come from the germline V gene. CDR3 sequence reads: CASSFHPDREETQYF. In DNA, the CDR3 is TGTGCCAGCAGCTTCCACCCCGACAGGGAAGAGACCCAGTACTTC.

V is TRBV19 and J is TRBJ2-5; TRBD2 matches 9 bases. Germline V gene sequence: CDR1 LNHDA, CDR2 SQIVND (reference sequence). V dropped 6 bases and J dropped 5; count of bases not matched to a gene: 16. The CDR3 extends over 17 amino acids. CDR3 sequence (DNA): TGTGCCAGTAGCACGACGGGGGCTAGCGGGACCCGGGAGACCCAGTACTTC. Protein sequence: CASSTTGASGTRETQYF. Looking up the rest from reference TRBV19 and TRBJ2-5 gives the full variable domain: DGGITQSPKYLFRKEGQNVTLSCEQNLNHDAMYWYRQDPGQGLRLIYYSQIVNDFQKGDIAEGYSVSREKKESFPLTVTSAQKNPTAFYLCASSTTGASGTRETQYFGPGTRLLVL.

The J gene is TRBJ2-1, the V gene TRBV7-3; TRBD2 agrees at 8 bases. V lost 3 bases and J lost 0; bases outside the gene matches: 4. Germline values: CDR1 SGHTA, CDR2 FQGTGA. This CDR3 is built from 16 residues. CDR3 DNA sequence: TGTGCCAGCAGCTTGGTAGCGGGATTCTCCTACAATGAGCAGTTCTTC. Translation: CASSLVAGFSYNEQFF.